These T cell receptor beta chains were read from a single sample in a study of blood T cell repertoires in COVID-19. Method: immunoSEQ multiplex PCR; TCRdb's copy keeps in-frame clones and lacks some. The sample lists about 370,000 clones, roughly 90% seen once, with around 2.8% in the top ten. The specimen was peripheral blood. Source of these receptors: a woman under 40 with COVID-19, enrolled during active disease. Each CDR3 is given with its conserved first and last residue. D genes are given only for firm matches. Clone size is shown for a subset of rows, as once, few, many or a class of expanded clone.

CASSIIDNHGSYGYTF	TGTGCCAGTAGTATCATCGACAACCATGGCAGCTATGGCTACACCTTC	TRBJ1-2	NA	16	TRBV19	NA
CASSTTGVGDEQFF	TGTGCCAGTAGTACGACAGGGGTCGGGGATGAGCAGTTCTTC	TRBJ2-1	NA	14	TRBV19	TRBD1
CASSSPNAGNGHEQYF	TGTGCCAGCAGCTCACCGAATGCGGGGAATGGCCACGAGCAGTACTTC	TRBJ2-7	NA	16	TRBV7-9	NA
CASSLGTGGNTEAFF	TGCGCCAGCAGTCTTGGGACAGGGGGCAACACTGAAGCTTTCTTT	TRBJ1-1	NA	15	TRBV4-3	TRBD1
CAWSGGQGPLSPQHF	TGTGCCTGGAGCGGGGGACAGGGGCCCCTTTCGCCCCAGCATTTT	TRBJ1-5	once	15	TRBV30	TRBD1
CASSLAGGASYEQYF	TGCGCCAGCAGCTTGGCCGGGGGGGCCTCCTACGAGCAGTACTTC	TRBJ2-7	once	15	TRBV5-1	TRBD2
CASSPGLAAETQYF	TGTGCCAGCAGCCCGGGACTAGCTGCAGAGACCCAGTACTTC	TRBJ2-5	NA	14	TRBV7-2	TRBD2
CASSLVSGGSYGYTF	TGTGCCAGCAGCTTAGTATCGGGGGGTAGCTATGGCTACACCTTC	TRBJ1-2	NA	15	TRBV7-2	NA
CASSQGGAETQYF	TGTGCCAGCAGCCAAGGGGGCGCGGAGACCCAGTACTTC	TRBJ2-5	NA	13	TRBV3-1/TRBV3-2	NA
CATSRGLQETQYF	TGTGCCACCAGTAGAGGCCTCCAAGAGACCCAGTACTTC	TRBJ2-5	NA	13	TRBV24-1	NA
CSVGAGGNTEAFF	TGCAGCGTTGGGGCAGGAGGAAACACTGAAGCTTTCTTT	TRBJ1-1	NA	13	TRBV29-1	NA
CASSLSKSGGPLSYGYTF	TGTGCCAGCAGCTTAAGCAAATCGGGGGGACCTCTCTCCTATGGCTACACCTTC	TRBJ1-2	NA	18	TRBV7-9	NA
CASSFEGITEAFF	TGTGCCAGCAGCTTCGAGGGTATCACTGAAGCTTTCTTT	TRBJ1-1	NA	13	TRBV11-2	NA
CASSDSAYEQYF	TGCGCCAGCAGTGACAGCGCCTACGAGCAGTACTTC	TRBJ2-7	NA	12	TRBV10-2	NA
CASSPDRQGSSSGNTIYF	TGCGCCAGCAGCCCGGACCGACAGGGCTCCAGCTCTGGAAACACCATATATTTT	TRBJ1-3	once	18	TRBV5-1	TRBD1
CASSQDRDEKLFF	TGTGCCAGCAGCCAGGACAGGGACGAAAAACTGTTTTTT	TRBJ1-4	NA	13	TRBV12-3/TRBV12-4	TRBD1
CASSLAASSYEQYF	TGTGCCAGCAGCTTGGCTGCCAGCTCCTACGAGCAGTACTTC	TRBJ2-7	NA	14	TRBV5-5	NA
CASSQDEFNRGRVEAFF	TGTGCCAGCAGCCAAGATGAGTTTAACAGGGGGCGCGTTGAAGCTTTCTTT	TRBJ1-1	NA	17	TRBV3-1/TRBV3-2	TRBD1
CASSMRQGSNEQYF	TGTGCCAGTAGTATGAGGCAGGGATCTAACGAGCAGTACTTC	TRBJ2-7	once	14	TRBV19	NA
CASSQGEGAFSTDTQYF	TGTGCCAGCAGCCAAGGCGAGGGGGCCTTTAGCACAGATACGCAGTATTTT	TRBJ2-3	NA	17	TRBV3-1/TRBV3-2	TRBD1
CASSYGRGPGANVLTF	TGTGCCAGCAGTTACGGACGGGGTCCGGGGGCCAACGTCCTGACTTTC	TRBJ2-6	NA	16	TRBV6-5	NA
CASSLERNTEAFF	TGTGCCAGCAGCTTAGAGAGGAACACTGAAGCTTTCTTT	TRBJ1-1	few	13	TRBV7-2	NA
CASSLEVKAWLSSQFF	TGTGCCAGCAGCTTAGAGGTGAAAGCCTGGCTTAGTAGCCAGTTCTTC	TRBJ2-1	NA	16	TRBV11-3	NA
CASSLAGGNGEQFF	TGTGCCAGCAGCCTGGCGGGGGGAAATGGTGAGCAGTTCTTC	TRBJ2-1	NA	14	TRBV7-9	TRBD2
CASSLLAGSTDTQYF	TGTGCCAGCAGTTTACTTGCAGGCTCCACAGATACGCAGTATTTT	TRBJ2-3	once	15	TRBV27	NA
CASSPVNTEAFF	TGTGCCAGCAGCCCTGTAAACACTGAAGCTTTCTTT	TRBJ1-1	NA	12	TRBV13	NA
CASRNPGHPEKLFF	TGTGCCAGCAGAAATCCGGGACACCCTGAAAAACTGTTTTTT	TRBJ1-4	NA	14	TRBV28	NA
CASSVAGQGIIYEQFF	TGTGCCAGCAGCGTAGCGGGACAGGGAATAATATATGAGCAGTTCTTC	TRBJ2-1	NA	16	TRBV9	TRBD1
CASSLAGGTLSGNTIYF	TGCGCCAGCAGCTTGGCCGGGGGGACCCTCTCTGGAAACACCATATATTTT	TRBJ1-3	NA	17	TRBV5-1	NA
CASGQHFEGYGYTF	TGTGCCAGTGGGCAGCACTTTGAGGGCTATGGCTACACCTTC	TRBJ1-2	NA	14	TRBV19	NA
CASSLGGPSTDTQYF	TGTGCCAGCAGCTTAGGGGGGCCCTCCACAGATACGCAGTATTTT	TRBJ2-3	NA	15	TRBV7-2	NA
CASSDHGTGLNIQYF	TGCGCCAGCAGCGACCACGGGACAGGCTTGAACATTCAGTACTTC	TRBJ2-4	NA	15	TRBV10-1	TRBD1
CASSLDHNSNSPLHF	TGTGCCAGCAGCTTAGATCACAACAGCAATTCACCCCTCCACTTT	TRBJ1-6	few	15	TRBV11-2	NA
CASSPQGENSPLHF	TGTGCCAGCTCACCTCAGGGGGAGAATTCACCCCTCCACTTT	TRBJ1-6	NA	14	TRBV18	TRBD1
CASSGTGVQPQHF	TGTGCCAGCAGTGGGACAGGGGTTCAGCCCCAGCATTTT	TRBJ1-5	NA	13	TRBV2	TRBD1
CASSLRGHGYTF	TGCGCCAGCAGCCTCAGGGGGCATGGCTACACCTTC	TRBJ1-2	NA	12	TRBV5-1	TRBD1
CASSPRGSLNNSPLHF	TGTGCCAGCTCACCACGAGGGTCCCTTAATAATTCACCCCTCCACTTT	TRBJ1-6	once	16	TRBV18	NA
CSVVPNQETQYF	TGCAGCGTTGTCCCAAACCAAGAGACCCAGTACTTC	TRBJ2-5	few	12	TRBV29-1	NA
CASSPQGLATETQYF	TGTGCCAGCAGCCCCCAGGGACTAGCTACGGAGACCCAGTACTTC	TRBJ2-5	NA	15	TRBV6-2/TRBV6-3	TRBD2
CASSVTGGYPPSSYNEQFF	TGTGCCAGCAGCGTAACAGGGGGCTACCCTCCGAGCTCCTACAATGAGCAGTTCTTC	TRBJ2-1	NA	19	TRBV7-6	TRBD1
CASSLYGPGTYEQYF	TGTGCCAGCAGCTTATATGGCCCAGGGACCTACGAGCAGTACTTC	TRBJ2-7	once	15	TRBV7-2	NA